These 3 T cell receptor beta chains share one sample of origin, sequenced in a study of T cells in Graves' hyperthyroidism and ophthalmopathy. TCR beta CDR3 region amplification was performed from RNA transcripts. When the TCR CDR3 underwent first-round RT-PCR, the HTBI primer set was used. Using its own MiXCR run on the multiplex PCR reads, TCRdb lists one record per CDR3 protein. The top ten clones hold approximately 3.5% of a sample with some 580,000 distinct CDR3 sequences, roughly 16% of them seen once. Sequencing input: blood. These receptors came from a woman aged 40-49 years with Graves' ophthalmopathy.

This clonotype came up many times. V gene TRBV7-8 combines with J gene TRBJ1-1, with TRBD1 identical over 7 bases. The CDR3 spans 13 residues. Trimming cost V 3 bases and J 6 bases; bases outside gene matches: 4. Germline CDR1 and CDR2: SGHVS and FQNEAQ. The CDR3 nucleotides are TGTGCCAGCAGCTTCGACAGGGACGCTGAAGCTTTCTTT. Translating gives CASSFDRDAEAFF.

This clonotype showed up many times. The V call is TRBV2, the J call TRBJ2-2; 7 nucleotides line up with TRBD1. The CDR3 sequence is 15 residues long. CDR1 is SNHLY, CDR2 FYNNEI, per germline. Germline trimming cut 7 bases from V and 2 bases from J; bases unmatched to any gene: 7. The CDR3 bases are TGTGCCAGCAAAACCGGGACAGATAACACCGGGGAGCTGTTTTTT. Encoded protein: CASKTGTDNTGELFF. Variable domain in full (rest from reference TRBV2 and TRBJ2-2): EPEVTQTPSHQVTQMGQEVILRCVPISNHLYFYWYRQILGQKVEFLVSFYNNEISEKSEIFDDQFSVERPDGSNFTLKIRSTKLEDSAMYFCASKTGTDNTGELFFGEGSRLTVL.

This clonotype has just a few counts. The chain combines TRBV12-3 or TRBV12-4 with TRBJ2-6, with no clear D. The CDR3 length is 15 residues. V lost 5 bases and J 1 base, leaving 9 bases between the germline ends. The CDR3 DNA sequence: TGTGCCAGCAGTCCTCCGAGATCTGGGGCCAACGTCCTGACTTTC. Protein product: CASSPPRSGANVLTF.